This T cell receptor (beta chain) was observed in a study of blood T cell repertoires in COVID-19. CDR1 is MGHDK and CDR2 is SYGVNS in the germline V gene. Trimming stripped 5 bases from V and 4 bases from J, with 14 bases between. The CDR3 length is 14 residues. Here immunoSEQ multiplex PCR was the method, and the copy in TCRdb shows in-frame clones only, minus some. The sample includes some 140,000 clones, approximately 89% of them seen just once. This clone was observed a few times. This TCR came from a human donor in a cohort sampled during active COVID-19. The chain uses TRBV25-1 and TRBJ1-1, with D tentatively TRBD1 (5 bases). The sample was peripheral blood. DNA of the CDR3: TGTGCCAGCAGTTCTCCTGCAGGGCCCACTGAAGCTTTCTTT. Protein: CASSSPAGPTEAFF.